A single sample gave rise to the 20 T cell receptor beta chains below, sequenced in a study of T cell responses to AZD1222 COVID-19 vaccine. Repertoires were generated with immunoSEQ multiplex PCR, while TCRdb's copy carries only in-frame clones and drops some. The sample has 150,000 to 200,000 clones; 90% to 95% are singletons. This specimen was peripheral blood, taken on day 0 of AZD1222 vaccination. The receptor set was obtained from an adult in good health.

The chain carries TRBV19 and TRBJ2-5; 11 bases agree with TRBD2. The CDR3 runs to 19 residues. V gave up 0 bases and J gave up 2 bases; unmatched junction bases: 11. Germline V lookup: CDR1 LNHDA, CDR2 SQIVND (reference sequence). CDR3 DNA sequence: TGTGCCAGTAGTATAGATCTAGCGGGAGGTTGGCTCCGTCAAGAGACCCAGTACTTC. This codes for CASSIDLAGGWLRQETQYF. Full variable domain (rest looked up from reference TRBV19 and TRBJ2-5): DGGITQSPKYLFRKEGQNVTLSCEQNLNHDAMYWYRQDPGQGLRLIYYSQIVNDFQKGDIAEGYSVSREKKESFPLTVTSAQKNPTAFYLCASSIDLAGGWLRQETQYFGPGTRLLVL.

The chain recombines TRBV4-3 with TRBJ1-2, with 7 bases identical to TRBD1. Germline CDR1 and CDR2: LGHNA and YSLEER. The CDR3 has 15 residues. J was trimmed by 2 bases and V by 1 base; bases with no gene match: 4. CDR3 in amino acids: CASSQATGTNYGYTF. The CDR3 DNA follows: TGCGCCAGCAGCCAAGCGACAGGGACCAACTATGGCTACACCTTC.

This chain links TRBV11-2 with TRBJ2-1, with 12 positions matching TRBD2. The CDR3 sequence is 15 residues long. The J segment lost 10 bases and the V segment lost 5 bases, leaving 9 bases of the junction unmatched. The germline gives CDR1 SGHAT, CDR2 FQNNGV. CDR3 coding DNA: TGTGCCAGCAGCCAGACTAGCGGGAGTATCTGGGAGCAGTTCTTC. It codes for CASSQTSGSIWEQFF.

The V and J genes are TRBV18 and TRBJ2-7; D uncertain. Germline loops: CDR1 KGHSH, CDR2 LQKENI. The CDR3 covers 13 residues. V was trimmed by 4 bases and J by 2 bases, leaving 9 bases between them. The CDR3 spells CASSLPGAYEQYF. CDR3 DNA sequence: TGTGCCAGCTCACTGCCAGGCGCCTACGAGCAGTACTTC.

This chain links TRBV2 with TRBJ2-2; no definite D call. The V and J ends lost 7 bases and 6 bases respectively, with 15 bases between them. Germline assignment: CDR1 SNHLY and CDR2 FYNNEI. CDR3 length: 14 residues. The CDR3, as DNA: TGTGCCAGCATTAAAATGGACCACGCCGGGGAGCTGTTTTTT. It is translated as CASIKMDHAGELFF.

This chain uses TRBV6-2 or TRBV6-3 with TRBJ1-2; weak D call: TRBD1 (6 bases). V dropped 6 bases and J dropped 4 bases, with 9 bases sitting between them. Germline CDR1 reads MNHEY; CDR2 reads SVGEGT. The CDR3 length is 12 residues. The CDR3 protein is CASSPDSYGYTF. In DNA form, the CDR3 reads TGTGCCAGCAGCCCGGACAGCTATGGCTACACCTTC.

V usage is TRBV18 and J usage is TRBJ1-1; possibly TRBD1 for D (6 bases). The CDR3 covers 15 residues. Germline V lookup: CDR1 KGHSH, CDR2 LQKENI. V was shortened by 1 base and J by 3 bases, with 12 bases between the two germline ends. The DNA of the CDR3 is TGTGCCAGCTCACCACGTCAGGGGTTGGACACTGAAGCTTTCTTT. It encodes CASSPRQGLDTEAFF.

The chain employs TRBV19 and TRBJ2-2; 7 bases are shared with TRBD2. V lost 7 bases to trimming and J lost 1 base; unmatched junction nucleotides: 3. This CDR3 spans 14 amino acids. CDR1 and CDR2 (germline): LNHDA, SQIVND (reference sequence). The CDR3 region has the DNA TGTGCCAGTAAGGAGCGGGAGAACACCGGGGAGCTGTTTTTT. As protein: CASKERENTGELFF. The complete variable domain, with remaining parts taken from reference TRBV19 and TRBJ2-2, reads DGGITQSPKYLFRKEGQNVTLSCEQNLNHDAMYWYRQDPGQGLRLIYYSQIVNDFQKGDIAEGYSVSREKKESFPLTVTSAQKNPTAFYLCASKERENTGELFFGEGSRLTVL.

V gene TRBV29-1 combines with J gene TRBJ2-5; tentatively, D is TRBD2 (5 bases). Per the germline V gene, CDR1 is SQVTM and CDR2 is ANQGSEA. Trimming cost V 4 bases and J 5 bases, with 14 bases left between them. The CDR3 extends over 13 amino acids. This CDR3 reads CSVGKVLAETQYF. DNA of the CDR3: TGCAGCGTTGGGAAGGTCCTAGCTGAGACCCAGTACTTC.

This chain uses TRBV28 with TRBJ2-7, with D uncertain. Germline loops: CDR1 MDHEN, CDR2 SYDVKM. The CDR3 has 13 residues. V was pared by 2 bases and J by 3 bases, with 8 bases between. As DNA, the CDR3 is TGTGCCAGCAGTTTAGGGGTTATCTACGAGCAGTACTTC. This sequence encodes CASSLGVIYEQYF.

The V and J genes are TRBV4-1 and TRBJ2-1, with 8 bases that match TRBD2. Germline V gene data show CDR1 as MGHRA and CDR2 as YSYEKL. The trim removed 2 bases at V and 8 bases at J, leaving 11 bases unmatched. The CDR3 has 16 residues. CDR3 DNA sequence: TGCGCCAGCAGCCAACGGACTAGCCTCCGCGGGCATGAGCAGTTCTTC. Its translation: CASSQRTSLRGHEQFF.

This CDR3 is CASSPLKGRPGIETQYF. The CDR3 coding sequence is TGTGCCAGCTCACCACTAAAGGGCCGCCCCGGCATAGAGACCCAGTACTTC. The chain has TRBV18 and TRBJ2-5; D call uncertain. The CDR3 consists of 17 residues. Germline V gives CDR1 KGHSH, CDR2 LQKENI. Trimming stripped 1 base from V and 4 bases from J, with 19 bases between.

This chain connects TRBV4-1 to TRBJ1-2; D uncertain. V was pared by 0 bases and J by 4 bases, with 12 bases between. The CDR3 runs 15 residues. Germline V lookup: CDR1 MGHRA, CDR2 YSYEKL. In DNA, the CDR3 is TGCGCCAGCAGCCAAGAATCTGGAGCATCCTATGGCTACACCTTC. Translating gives CASSQESGASYGYTF.

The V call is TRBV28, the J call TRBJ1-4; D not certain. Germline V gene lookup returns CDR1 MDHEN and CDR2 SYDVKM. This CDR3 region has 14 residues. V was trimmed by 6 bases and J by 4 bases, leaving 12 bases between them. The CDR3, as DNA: TGTGCCAGCAGGTCGGGTTCCTTTAATGAAAAACTGTTTTTT. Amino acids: CASRSGSFNEKLFF. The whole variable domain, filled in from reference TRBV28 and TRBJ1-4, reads DVKVTQSSRYLVKRTGEKVFLECVQDMDHENMFWYRQDPGLGLRLIYFSYDVKMKEKGDIPEGYSVSREKKERFSLILESASTNQTSMYLCASRSGSFNEKLFFGSGTQLSVL.

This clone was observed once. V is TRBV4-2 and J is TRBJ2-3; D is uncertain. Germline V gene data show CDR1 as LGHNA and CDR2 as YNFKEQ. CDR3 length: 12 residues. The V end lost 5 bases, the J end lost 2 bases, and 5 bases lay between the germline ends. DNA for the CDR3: TGTGCCAGCAGCGTGGCCACAGATACGCAGTATTTT. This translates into CASSVATDTQYF.

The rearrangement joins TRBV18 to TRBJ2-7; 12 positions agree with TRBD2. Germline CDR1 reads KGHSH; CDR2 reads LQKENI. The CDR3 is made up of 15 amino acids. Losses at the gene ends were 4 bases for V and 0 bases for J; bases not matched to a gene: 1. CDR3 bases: TGTGCCAGCTCACGGACTAGCGGGAACTCCTACGAGCAGTACTTC. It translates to CASSRTSGNSYEQYF.

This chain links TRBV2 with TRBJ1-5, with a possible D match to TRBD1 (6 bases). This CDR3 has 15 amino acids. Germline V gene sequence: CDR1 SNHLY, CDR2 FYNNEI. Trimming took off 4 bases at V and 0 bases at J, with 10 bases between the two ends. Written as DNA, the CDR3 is TGTGCCAGCAGTGCCAGGGGATCTAGCAATCAGCCCCAGCATTTT. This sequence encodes CASSARGSSNQPQHF.

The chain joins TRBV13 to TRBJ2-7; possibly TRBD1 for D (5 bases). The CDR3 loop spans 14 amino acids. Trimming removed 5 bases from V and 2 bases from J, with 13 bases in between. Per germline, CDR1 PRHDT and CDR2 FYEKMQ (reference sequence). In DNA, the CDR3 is TGTGCCAGCAGCCGACCAGGGTTACCCTACGAGCAGTACTTC. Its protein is CASSRPGLPYEQYF.

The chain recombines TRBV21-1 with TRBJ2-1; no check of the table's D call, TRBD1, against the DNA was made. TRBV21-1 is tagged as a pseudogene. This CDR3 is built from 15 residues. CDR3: CASSGRDRGFNEQFF. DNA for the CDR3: TGTGCCAGCAGCGGTAGGGACAGGGGTTTCAATGAGCAGTTCTTC.

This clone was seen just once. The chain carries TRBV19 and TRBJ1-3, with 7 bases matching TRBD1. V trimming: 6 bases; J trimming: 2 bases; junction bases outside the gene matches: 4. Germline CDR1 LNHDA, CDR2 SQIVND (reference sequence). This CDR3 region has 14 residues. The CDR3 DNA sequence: TGTGCCAGTAGCCTACAGGGGACTGGAAACACCATATATTTT. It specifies CASSLQGTGNTIYF. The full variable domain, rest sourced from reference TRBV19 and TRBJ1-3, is DGGITQSPKYLFRKEGQNVTLSCEQNLNHDAMYWYRQDPGQGLRLIYYSQIVNDFQKGDIAEGYSVSREKKESFPLTVTSAQKNPTAFYLCASSLQGTGNTIYFGEGSWLTVV.